These T cell receptor beta chains were read from a single sample in a study of T cells in Graves' hyperthyroidism and ophthalmopathy. MiXCR was run by TCRdb on the multiplex PCR reads, yielding one entry per CDR3 protein. The table records more than 550,000 distinct CDR3 sequences, over 40% of them present only once. Sequences were obtained from peripheral blood or thyroid tissue (not recorded which). These receptors originate from an adult man with Graves' disease, either hyperthyroidism or ophthalmopathy (not recorded which). The CDR3 runs from the conserved cysteine through the conserved F or W. The order of the fields is CDR3 length, J gene, V gene, clone size, D gene, CDR3 protein, CDR3 DNA. The D gene is left open where the match is weak. For some rows the clone size is stated as once, few or many, or as a class when expanded; others skip it.

>13|TRBJ1-5|TRBV20-1|NA|NA
CSDGGGTRQPQHF
TGCAGTGACGGGGGGGGGACCCGTCAGCCCCAGCATTTT
>13|TRBJ2-5|TRBV24-1|NA|TRBD2
CATSDLAGETQYF
TGTGCCACCAGTGATTTAGCGGGGGAGACCCAGTACTTC
>13|TRBJ1-1|TRBV20-1|few|NA
CSANSDLNTEAFF
TGCAGTGCCAACTCAGACCTGAACACTGAAGCTTTCTTT
>16|TRBJ1-1|TRBV10-3|many|TRBD1
CAIRGHGDRGDTEAFF
TGTGCCATCAGAGGCCATGGGGACAGGGGGGACACTGAAGCTTTCTTT
>11|TRBJ1-2|TRBV6-1|few|NA
CASRGVNGYTF
TGTGCCAGCCGGGGGGTTAATGGCTACACCTTC
>15|TRBJ1-1|TRBV11-2|many|TRBD1
CASSLGQGRGAEAFF
TGTGCCAGCAGCCTAGGACAGGGGAGAGGAGCTGAAGCTTTCTTT
>14|TRBJ1-2|TRBV10-2|NA|NA
CASSESWAPYGYTF
TGCGCCAGCAGTGAGTCGTGGGCACCCTATGGCTACACCTTC
>15|TRBJ1-5|TRBV20-1|NA|NA
CSARELRDSNQPQHF
TGCAGTGCTAGAGAACTCCGGGACAGCAATCAGCCCCAGCATTTT
>14|TRBJ2-5|TRBV20-1|many|TRBD2
CSARDRLAAETQYF
TGCAGTGCTAGAGATCGACTAGCGGCGGAGACCCAGTACTTC
>13|TRBJ2-5|TRBV10-3|many|NA
CATRPTDQETQYF
TGTGCCACCAGACCGACAGACCAAGAGACCCAGTACTTC
>12|TRBJ1-5|TRBV29-1|many|TRBD1
CSVKTGDQPQHF
TGCAGCGTCAAAACAGGGGATCAGCCCCAGCATTTT
>12|TRBJ2-7|TRBV5-5|NA|TRBD1
CASSGTGGQQYF
TGTGCCAGCAGTGGGACAGGGGGCCAGCAGTACTTC
>14|TRBJ2-5|TRBV7-9|NA|NA
CASSATSAGETQYF
TGTGCCAGCAGCGCCACCTCAGCTGGAGAGACCCAGTACTTC
>13|TRBJ2-2|TRBV2|many|NA
CARRDLNTGELFF
TGTGCCAGACGAGACTTGAACACCGGGGAGCTGTTTTTT
>15|TRBJ1-6|TRBV12-3/TRBV12-4|few|TRBD1
CASRGRQGTDSPLHF
TGTGCCAGCAGGGGGCGACAGGGGACGGATTCACCCCTCCACTTT
>15|TRBJ2-7|TRBV2|NA|NA
CAILRRGSNSYEQYF
TGTGCCATCCTGAGACGGGGGTCGAATTCCTACGAGCAGTACTTC
>11|TRBJ1-1|TRBV5-6|few|TRBD1
CAWTGGTEAFF
TGTGCCTGGACAGGGGGCACTGAAGCTTTCTTT
>16|TRBJ2-7|TRBV7-3|few|NA
CASSPRFGKVSYEQYF
TGTGCCAGCAGCCCCCGTTTTGGGAAAGTCTCCTACGAGCAGTACTTC